Shown below are 18 T cell receptor beta chains from a single sample sequenced in a study of graft-versus-host responses after intestinal transplantation (dated by TCRdb to the early 2020s). The library was obtained by the immunoSEQ multiplex PCR assay. The source is immuneACCESS, and TCRdb retained only in-frame sequences with V and J called. Part of the clones is not carried over; for the studies checked, unresolved V genes explain less than half of this, and the remainder is unexplained. This sample is represented by 90,000 to 120,000 clones; about 87% of them were singletons. Over 0.55% of the sample belongs to the ten largest clones. According to the study, the label for this sample's time point signals: cells obtained before transplantation from donor or recipient. No antigen is known for these receptors. The input for sequencing was unstimulated CD4+ T cells sorted from spleen or lymph node cells, taken before transplant. Receptor source: a human donor who was the organ donor for an intestinal transplant.

This clone was found a few times. As DNA, the CDR3 is TGTGCCATCAGTGGGGACACTAATGAAAAACTGTTTTTT. Translated, it gives CAISGDTNEKLFF. The chain uses TRBV10-3 and TRBJ1-4, with a tentative D call TRBD1 (5 bases). With 4 bases removed from V and 2 bases from J, the gap between germline ends came to 5 bases. The CDR3 is 13 residues long. Germline values: CDR1 ENHRY, CDR2 SYGVKD.

The chain links TRBV11-2 to TRBJ1-1, with D possibly matching TRBD1 (6 bases). The germline V gene encodes CDR1 SGHAT and CDR2 FQNNGV. This CDR3 is 15 amino acids long. Trimming cost V 5 bases and J 1 base, with 14 bases left between them. This CDR3 reads CASSLGQIRNTEAFF. The CDR3 DNA reads as TGTGCCAGCAGCCTCGGACAGATAAGGAACACTGAAGCTTTCTTT.

The rearrangement joins TRBV9 to TRBJ2-6, with D tentatively TRBD1 (6 bases). The CDR3 covers 15 residues. Trimming took 0 bases from V and 2 from J, leaving 6 bases between them. Germline values: CDR1 SGDLS, CDR2 YYNGEE. CDR3 nucleotides: TGTGCCAGCAGCGTAGCAGGGGCTGGGGCCAACGTCCTGACTTTC. The encoded protein is CASSVAGAGANVLTF.

CDR3 nucleotide sequence: TGTGCCAGCAGCTGGACAGGGATGGAGACCCAGTACTTC. Its protein is CASSWTGMETQYF. V is TRBV5-6 and J is TRBJ2-5; 8 bases line up with TRBD1. Trimming cost V 3 bases and J 5 bases; bases outside gene matches: 3. This CDR3 has 13 amino acids. The germline CDR1 and CDR2 sequences are SGHDT and YYEEEE.

V is TRBV10-3 and J is TRBJ1-1; no firm D call. The CDR3 length is 13 residues. From germline, CDR1 is ENHRY and CDR2 SYGVKD. Trimming shortened V by 6 bases and J by 4 bases, and 12 bases separated the two germline ends. In DNA form, the CDR3 reads TGTGCCATCAGCGACGGACTGGGCACTGAAGCTTTCTTT. The encoded protein is CAISDGLGTEAFF.

This sequence joins TRBV11-2 and TRBJ2-3; 8 bases are a match to TRBD1. The CDR3 is made up of 17 amino acids. The junction had 10 bases not matched to a gene; V was cut back by 2 bases and J by 3 bases. Looked up from germline, CDR1 is SGHAT and CDR2 is FQNNGV. The CDR3 DNA follows: TGTGCCAGCAGCTTAAGGTTTAGGACAGGGACAACAGATACGCAGTATTTT. Protein sequence: CASSLRFRTGTTDTQYF.

The V and J genes are TRBV28 and TRBJ2-7; TRBD2 matches 7 bases. V shed 4 bases, J shed 8 bases, and the junction held 5 bases outside the gene matches. Germline V gene data show CDR1 as MDHEN and CDR2 as SYDVKM. The CDR3 extends over 12 amino acids. The CDR3 DNA is TGTGCCAGCAGTTCACCCGGGGGGAAGCAGTACTTC. Residues: CASSSPGGKQYF.

The rearrangement links TRBV27 to TRBJ1-5; 9 nucleotides line up with TRBD1. The CDR3 runs to 16 residues. With V trimmed by 6 bases and J by 2 bases, 8 bases remained unmatched. Germline V lookup: CDR1 MNHEY, CDR2 SMNVEV (reference sequence). CDR3 bases: TGTGCCAGCAGCCCTGGGACAGGGCGGCGCAATCAGCCCCAGCATTTT. Encoded protein: CASSPGTGRRNQPQHF.

The V call is TRBV28, the J call TRBJ1-3; D not resolved. V was trimmed by 7 bases and J by 4 bases, leaving 8 bases between them. The germline gives CDR1 MDHEN, CDR2 SYDVKM. This CDR3 spans 12 amino acids. The CDR3 coding sequence is TGTGCCAGCAACGAAGGCGGAAACACCATATATTTT. Translation: CASNEGGNTIYF.

V is TRBV6-5 and J is TRBJ1-2, with D unresolved. This CDR3 is built from 14 residues. The V gene's germline CDR1 is MNHEY and CDR2 SVGAGI. Trimming pared 2 bases from V and 2 bases from J, leaving 9 bases between. Here the CDR3 DNA reads TGTGCCAGCAGTTACAGGGCCCTAAACTATGGCTACACCTTC. This gives the protein CASSYRALNYGYTF.

The chain combines TRBV11-2 with TRBJ1-6, with D maybe TRBD1 (5 bases). The V end lost 5 bases, the J end lost 1 base, and 9 bases lay between the germline ends. CDR1 SGHAT and CDR2 FQNNGV come from the germline V gene. The CDR3 spans 15 residues. For the CDR3, the DNA is TGTGCCAGCAGCGCTAGGGGATCCTATAATTCACCCCTCCACTTT. It yields the protein CASSARGSYNSPLHF.

The J gene is TRBJ2-7, the V gene TRBV28; 9 nucleotides line up with TRBD1. Germline V CDR1 and CDR2: MDHEN, SYDVKM. V shed 8 bases and J 2 bases; nucleotides not matched to a gene: 16. The CDR3 covers 17 residues. For the CDR3, the DNA is TGTGCCAGCTACGGGGGGTCCAGGAGGGACAGGGCCTACGAGCAGTACTTC. Residues: CASYGGSRRDRAYEQYF.

The J gene is TRBJ1-2, the V gene TRBV19; 7 bases fit TRBD1. CDR1 and CDR2 from the germline V gene are LNHDA and SQIVND (reference sequence). CDR3 length equals 14 residues. V lost 8 bases, J lost 6 bases, and 12 bases stayed unmatched. CDR3 sequence reads: CASLPGDSRNGYTF. CDR3 nucleotide sequence: TGTGCCAGTCTGCCCGGGGACAGCAGGAATGGCTACACCTTC.

The J gene is TRBJ1-6, the V gene TRBV6-5; no clear D. Trimming left V 0 bases short and J 10 bases short, with 16 bases between. Germline V gives CDR1 MNHEY, CDR2 SVGAGI. The CDR3 covers 16 residues. The CDR3 bases are TGTGCCAGCAGTTACTCGCCCTTCACTACGGGGTCACCCCTCCACTTT. Translating it yields CASSYSPFTTGSPLHF.

V gene TRBV25-1 combines with J gene TRBJ1-1; D is possibly TRBD1 (5 bases). Germline CDR1 reads MGHDK; CDR2 reads SYGVNS. Trimming stripped 1 base from V and 0 bases from J, with 12 bases between. CDR3 size: 16 residues. In DNA, the CDR3 is TGTGCCAGCAGTGAATCCCGGGACTCCCTGAACACTGAAGCTTTCTTT. This codes for CASSESRDSLNTEAFF.

This chain joins TRBV6-1 and TRBJ2-5; 16 nucleotides line up with TRBD2. The length of the CDR3 is 18 residues. Germline V gene lookup returns CDR1 MNHNS and CDR2 SASEGT. V lost 4 bases, J lost 4 bases, and 9 bases stayed unmatched. The CDR3, as DNA: TGTGCCAGCAGTGGACTGGGACTAGCGGGAGGGCCGGGAGAGACCCAGTACTTC. This sequence encodes CASSGLGLAGGPGETQYF.

This clone appeared a single time. The CDR3 DNA follows: TGTGCCAGCAGCGTAGGCCTGGGACCGACCTACGAGCAGTACTTC. It yields the protein CASSVGLGPTYEQYF. V and J are TRBV9 and TRBJ2-7, with D perhaps TRBD1 or TRBD2 (5 bases each). Trimming stripped 0 bases from V and 2 bases from J, with 12 bases between. This CDR3 has 15 amino acids. CDR1 and CDR2 from the germline V gene are SGDLS and YYNGEE.

The chain links TRBV19 to TRBJ2-6; D is unresolved. Per germline, CDR1 LNHDA and CDR2 SQIVND (reference sequence). V was trimmed by 6 bases and J by 4 bases, leaving 13 bases between them. The CDR3 is 15 residues long. CDR3 residues: CASSTKAYGANVLTF. The CDR3, as DNA: TGTGCCAGTAGCACGAAGGCGTACGGGGCCAACGTCCTGACTTTC.